This TCR beta chain was documented in a study of blood T cell repertoires in COVID-19. The V and J ends lost 7 bases and 3 bases, in that order; junction bases with no gene match: 10. CDR3 size: 14 residues. Per the germline V gene, CDR1 is GTSNPN and CDR2 is SVGIG (reference sequence). Profiling relied on immunoSEQ multiplex PCR, and the TCRdb table lists in-frame clones only, not all of them. The sample has fewer than 450,000 clones, 88% seen once; the top ten hold about 1.1%. V and J are TRBV30 and TRBJ2-7; 9 bases are a match to TRBD1. The sample was PBMCs or T cells enriched from blood (not recorded which). The TCR originated in a woman aged 18-29 years who had recovered from COVID-19. The CDR3 region has the DNA TGTGCCTCGAAAGTAGGACAGGGGCTCTACGAGCAGTACTTC. Translating it yields CASKVGQGLYEQYF.